Following are 10 T cell receptor beta chains from one sample sequenced in a study of blood T cell repertoires in COVID-19. Libraries were prepared by immunoSEQ multiplex PCR; TCRdb keeps only in-frame clonotypes and omits some of them. This sample has hundreds of thousands of clones, with around four fifths found just once. The sequenced material came from peripheral blood. The source of these receptors is a woman aged 45-59 years with acute or convalescent COVID-19.

The rearrangement uses TRBV28 and TRBJ2-6; 7 bases line up with TRBD1. Looked up from germline, CDR1 is MDHEN and CDR2 is SYDVKM. This CDR3 is 16 amino acids long. Germline trimming cut 4 bases from V and 1 base from J; bases unmatched to any gene: 4. The CDR3 sequence: CASSSTGASGANVLTF. In DNA, the CDR3 is TGTGCCAGCAGTTCCACAGGGGCTTCTGGGGCCAACGTCCTGACTTTC.

This chain links TRBV5-1 with TRBJ2-7; 8 bases map to TRBD1. Germline assignment: CDR1 SGHRS and CDR2 YFSETQ. V was clipped by 5 bases and J by 4 bases; unmatched bases: 11. CDR3 size: 15 residues. The CDR3, as DNA: TGCGCCAGCAGTAGTTCGCCGGGACAGGCATACGAGCAGTACTTC. It is translated as CASSSSPGQAYEQYF. Full variable domain (missing parts from reference TRBV5-1 and TRBJ2-7): KAGVTQTPRYLIKTRGQQVTLSCSPISGHRSVSWYQQTPGQGLQFLFEYFSETQRNKGNFPGRFSGRQFSNSRSEMNVSTLELGDSALYLCASSSSPGQAYEQYFGPGTRLTVT.

As DNA, the CDR3 is TGTGCCAGCAGTGAAATGGACAGGGCAAGACAGCCCCAGCATTTT. Translation: CASSEMDRARQPQHF. The V gene is TRBV6-1, the J gene TRBJ1-5; TRBD1 matches at 8 bases. CDR1 and CDR2 from the germline V gene are MNHNS and SASEGT. V shed 2 bases and J 7 bases; nucleotides not matched to a gene: 7. This CDR3 has 15 residues.

V is TRBV6-5 and J is TRBJ2-5; TRBD2 is a possible D gene (7 bases). The CDR3 extends over 14 amino acids. Germline V CDR1 and CDR2: MNHEY, SVGAGI. Between the trimmed V and J ends, which lost 6 bases and 2 bases, there was a span of 13 bases. The CDR3 DNA reads TGTGCCAGCAGCCGAAGGGGGGGGCAAGAGACCCAGTACTTC. Amino acids: CASSRRGGQETQYF.

This clone has a handful of counts. This chain joins TRBV5-5 and TRBJ2-1, with D tentatively TRBD2 (6 bases). The V gene lost 4 bases and the J gene lost 5 bases, with 10 bases spanning the gap. This CDR3 spans 13 amino acids. Germline assignment: CDR1 SGHKS and CDR2 YYEKEE (reference sequence). The CDR3 spells CASSPGTHNEQFF. The DNA of the CDR3 is TGTGCCAGCAGCCCGGGGACTCACAATGAGCAGTTCTTC.

Only one count was recorded for this clone. This sequence joins TRBV2 and TRBJ2-5; 10 nucleotides match TRBD2. The V segment lost 4 bases and the J segment 4 bases; nucleotides outside the gene matches: 6. Germline values: CDR1 SNHLY, CDR2 FYNNEI. CDR3 length equals 15 residues. The CDR3 DNA reads as TGTGCCAGCAGTGGGACTAGCGGAGGTAGAGAGACCCAGTACTTC. It translates to CASSGTSGGRETQYF.

The CDR3 loop reads CASSVGGPYNEQFF. CDR3 in DNA: TGTGCCAGCAGTGTCGGGGGTCCCTACAATGAGCAGTTCTTC. This sequence joins TRBV25-1 and TRBJ2-1; tentatively, D is TRBD2 (6 bases). Germline loops: CDR1 MGHDK, CDR2 SYGVNS. Trimming pared 4 bases from V and 2 bases from J, leaving 9 bases between. CDR3 size: 14 residues.

The J gene is TRBJ2-3, the V gene TRBV24-1, with D maybe TRBD1 (5 bases). The V and J ends lost 10 bases and 0 bases respectively, with 16 bases between them. This CDR3 has 15 residues. CDR1 and CDR2 (germline): KGHDR, SFDVKD. The DNA for the CDR3 is TGTGCCACTGAAGGGGCAGTGACCAGCACAGATACGCAGTATTTT. Its protein is CATEGAVTSTDTQYF.

The CDR3 region has the DNA TGTGCCAGCAGCTTAAGGGGGTTGGGAAGCTCTGGAAACACCATATATTTT. Its translation is CASSLRGLGSSGNTIYF. V is TRBV7-2 and J is TRBJ1-3; D might be TRBD1 (6 bases). Germline CDR1 and CDR2: SGHTA and FQGNSA. This CDR3 has 17 residues. V was clipped by 2 bases and J by 0 bases, with 14 bases between them.

The gene calls are TRBV2 and TRBJ2-2, with D possibly TRBD1 on 6 matching bases. Trimming took 6 bases from V and 7 from J, leaving 12 bases between them. The CDR3 length is 13 residues. Per the germline V gene, CDR1 is SNHLY and CDR2 is FYNNEI. The CDR3 sequence is CASRQGGVGELFF. The CDR3 bases are TGTGCCAGCAGACAGGGTGGTGTCGGGGAGCTGTTTTTT.